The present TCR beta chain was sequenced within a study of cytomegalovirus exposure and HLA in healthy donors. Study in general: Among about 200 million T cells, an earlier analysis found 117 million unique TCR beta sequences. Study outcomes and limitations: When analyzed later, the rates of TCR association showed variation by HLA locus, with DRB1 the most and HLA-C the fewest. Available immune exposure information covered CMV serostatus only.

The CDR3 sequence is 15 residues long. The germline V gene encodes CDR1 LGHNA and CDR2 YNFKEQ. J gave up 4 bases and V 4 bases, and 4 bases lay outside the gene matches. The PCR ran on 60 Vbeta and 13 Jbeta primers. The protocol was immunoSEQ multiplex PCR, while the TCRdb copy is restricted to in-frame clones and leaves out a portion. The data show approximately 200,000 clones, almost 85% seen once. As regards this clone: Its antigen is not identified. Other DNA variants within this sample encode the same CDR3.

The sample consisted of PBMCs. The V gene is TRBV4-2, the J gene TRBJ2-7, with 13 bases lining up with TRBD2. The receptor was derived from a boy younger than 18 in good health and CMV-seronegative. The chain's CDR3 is CASSRGTSGTYEQYF. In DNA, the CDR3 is TGTGCCAGCAGCCGGGGGACTAGCGGGACTTACGAGCAGTACTTC.